This T cell receptor (beta chain) was identified during a study of follicular helper T cells after annual influenza vaccination (dated by TCRdb to 2017 to 2019). Study-level background: Blood was drawn on days 0, 7 and 28 after each seasonal influenza vaccination. To study recall of cTfh clones, some subjects were followed through successive annual vaccinations in the 2013-2014, 2014-2015 and 2015-2016 seasons. Six subjects had multi-year samples: four covered two vaccination seasons and two covered three seasons. The 2015 samples were processed right after collection, while the 2013-2014 samples were cryopreserved. One week after vaccination, a second recruited cohort of approximately twelve subjects (Table S1) displayed a similar ICOS+CD38+ cTfh response. The study at large found these results: ICOS+CD38+ cTfh clonality correlated with the frequency of that population, and its change correlated with the change in circulating plasmablast frequency. Productive TCRB sequences were recovered from only about 10-23% of analyzed cells, so rare clonotypes could not be sampled. Day 7 ICOS+CD38+ clones were most often found later in ICOS-CD38- cTfh, suggesting that subset may serve as a memory reservoir. Successive annual vaccinations recalled a recurring oligoclonal ICOS+CD38+ cTfh response that included tetramer and AIM influenza-specific clonotypes.

Receptor amplification or capture employed the immunoSEQ multiplex PCR assay. Adaptive Biotechnologies handled the TCRB amplification, library preparation, sequencing and preliminary bioinformatics at Survey level resolution. For TCRB sequencing, genomic DNA from the sorted cTfh populations was amplified by multiplex PCR. Under the source paper's analysis protocol: Clonality was computed in R as 1 minus normalized Shannon entropy; the Gini index was calculated with the R package ineq. Overlap score was the summed counts of shared sequences divided by total counts of all sequences in both compared samples. Shared-clonotype significance used Fisher's exact test assuming a theoretical repertoire of 10^7 TCRB sequences. Drawn from immuneACCESS, this table holds only the in-frame rearrangements with V and J called that TCRdb kept. Clones are partly lost; checked studies trace under half to an unresolved V gene and leave the rest unexplained. Clonal size and the V and J genes are those of that table, whereas D and trimming came from the DNA. In all, the sample holds several thousand clones, and approximately 85% of those were seen once. In total, the top ten clones hold about 1% of the sample.

For this clone: Its antigen remains undetermined. Base qualities are not at hand, and no much larger clone is one base apart.

The sample's time point label, in plain terms: 2015-2016 season, pre-vaccination. Adults were given seasonal inactivated influenza vaccine (Fluvarix), and sorted blood CD4 subsets were followed by TCRB sequencing before and after vaccination. To be eligible, subjects had to be community-dwelling and could not have received an influenza vaccine during the previous 6 months. Exclusions included influenza vaccine contraindications, substance abuse, HIV/AIDS, active malignancy, immunomodulatory medication and active illness such as respiratory infection. At each time point, somewhere between about 40 and 110 mL of blood was taken. Non-naive CD4+CXCR5+PD-1+ cells were defined as circulating Tfh and were sorted into two fractions, ICOS+CD38+ and ICOS-CD38-. Either Ficoll-Paque PLUS or SepMate separation was used to isolate PBMC. Before DNA extraction, cell subsets were sorted from PBMC on a BD FACS Aria.

The source was CXCR5+ CD38- circulating T follicular helper cells from blood, collected on the day of influenza vaccination. This specimen's cell subset or site label, interpreted: circulating Tfh, non-naive CD4+CXCR5+PD-1+ (ICOS+CD38+ or ICOS-CD38-). The receptor was derived from an adult who received the influenza vaccine.

The DNA sequence is given as TGCGCCAGCAGCCGGGGGTTAGTTGGTCAGCCCCAGCATTTT. This gives the protein CASSRGLVGQPQHF. The V gene is TRBV5-1 and the J gene is TRBJ1-5; TRBD1 is possibly the D segment (5 matching bases). V is cut by 4 bases and J by 6 bases, and the space between the germline ends is 14 bases. From the cysteine up to the phenylalanine, the CDR3 has a length of 14 residues. Only the CDR3 DNA stays, 42 bases, in frame from base 1. The germline V gene sets CDR1 to SGHRS and CDR2 to YFSETQ.